Listed below are T cell receptor beta chains from one sample, sequenced in a study of blood T cell repertoires in COVID-19. Profiling relied on immunoSEQ multiplex PCR, and the TCRdb table lists in-frame clones only, not all of them. This table has 70,000 to 90,000 clones, roughly four fifths appearing once. Material for sequencing was peripheral blood. The receptor source for this set is a woman at least 80 years old with acute or convalescent COVID-19. Each CDR3 is given with its conserved first and last residue. D genes are given only for firm matches. Clone size is shown for a subset of rows, as once, few, many or a class of expanded clone.

CDR3aa,CDR3nt,d_gene,j_gene,v_gene,abundance
CASSQPHDTSLTIDEQFF,TGTGCCAGCAGCCAACCTCACGACACAAGTTTAACAATCGATGAGCAGTTCTTC,NA,TRBJ2-1,TRBV4-2,NA
CASSLTTDSGNTIYF,TGTGCCAGCTCTCTTACCACTGACTCTGGAAACACCATATATTTT,NA,TRBJ1-3,TRBV18,NA
CASTKTDLNTEAFF,TGTGCCAGCACCAAGACAGACCTGAACACTGAAGCTTTCTTT,NA,TRBJ1-1,TRBV5-6,NA
CASSFIPTTSGDPKETQYF,TGCGCCAGCAGCTTTATCCCAACAACTAGCGGCGATCCCAAAGAGACCCAGTACTTC,TRBD2,TRBJ2-5,TRBV5-1,NA
CASSQGGQGAFSQPQHF,TGTGCCAGCAGCCAAGGCGGACAGGGGGCTTTTAGTCAGCCCCAGCATTTT,TRBD1,TRBJ1-5,TRBV3-1/TRBV3-2,NA
CASSYTVKGYEQYF,TGTGCCAGCAGTTACACCGTTAAGGGGTACGAGCAGTACTTC,NA,TRBJ2-7,TRBV6-5,once
CSASSASGGLSTDTQYF,TGCAGTGCTAGTTCCGCTAGCGGGGGGCTTAGCACAGATACGCAGTATTTT,TRBD2,TRBJ2-3,TRBV20-1,NA
CALRLAGGSYEQYF,TGTGCCTTAAGACTAGCGGGAGGTTCCTACGAGCAGTACTTC,TRBD2,TRBJ2-7,TRBV2,NA
CASSLQGQEGQPQHF,TGTGCCAGCAGCTTACAGGGACAGGAGGGTCAGCCCCAGCATTTT,TRBD1,TRBJ1-5,TRBV7-2,NA
CASSGQYQETQYF,TGTGCCAGCAGCGGACAGTACCAAGAGACCCAGTACTTC,NA,TRBJ2-5,TRBV2,NA
CASRTGPLDYTEAFF,TGTGCCAGCCGCACAGGTCCCCTTGACTACACTGAAGCTTTCTTT,NA,TRBJ1-1,TRBV18,many
CASSLAVLAGGTYNEQFF,TGCGCCAGCAGCTTGGCCGTCCTAGCGGGGGGTACCTACAATGAGCAGTTCTTC,TRBD2,TRBJ2-1,TRBV5-1,NA
CASLTGTGETQYF,TGTGCCAGCTTAACCGGGACAGGAGAGACCCAGTACTTC,TRBD1,TRBJ2-5,TRBV6-5,NA
CASSMDREKPQHF,TGTGCCAGTAGTATGGACAGGGAAAAGCCCCAGCATTTT,TRBD1,TRBJ1-5,TRBV19,once
CASSIGTGGANTEAFF,TGCGCCAGCAGCATCGGGACAGGGGGCGCGAACACTGAAGCTTTCTTT,TRBD1,TRBJ1-1,TRBV5-1,NA
CASSIDNYYGYTF,TGTGCCAGTAGTATTGACAATTACTATGGCTACACCTTC,NA,TRBJ1-2,TRBV19,NA
CASSEDRTHTSPLHF,TGTGCCAGCAGTGAAGACAGGACCCACACTTCACCCCTCCACTTT,NA,TRBJ1-6,TRBV2,NA
CSVGKRVEAFF,TGCAGCGTTGGGAAGAGGGTTGAAGCTTTCTTT,NA,TRBJ1-1,TRBV29-1,NA
CAISGLMTSGRMDTQYF,TGTGCCATCAGTGGACTTATGACTAGCGGGAGGATGGATACGCAGTATTTT,TRBD2,TRBJ2-3,TRBV10-3,NA
CASSFTLQREGGQFF,TGTGCCAGCAGCTTCACACTCCAGCGGGAAGGCGGGCAGTTCTTC,TRBD2,TRBJ2-1,TRBV7-2,NA
CASSQVPGNTEAFF,TGTGCCAGCAGCCAAGTGCCGGGAAACACTGAAGCTTTCTTT,NA,TRBJ1-1,TRBV3-1/TRBV3-2,NA
CASSAGLAGEGTDTQYF,TGTGCCAGCAGCGCGGGACTAGCGGGGGAAGGCACAGATACGCAGTATTTT,TRBD2,TRBJ2-3,TRBV9,NA
CASSPDRTSSYGYTF,TGCGCCAGCAGCCCCGACCGGACAAGTTCCTATGGCTACACCTTC,NA,TRBJ1-2,TRBV5-1,once
CASRLSGTSRYNEQFF,TGTGCCAGCAGACTATCCGGGACTAGCAGGTATAATGAGCAGTTCTTC,TRBD2,TRBJ2-1,TRBV28,few
CASSSTGNNEQFF,TGTGCCAGTAGTTCCACAGGCAACAATGAGCAGTTCTTC,NA,TRBJ2-1,TRBV19,NA
CASSRTTSGGLETQYF,TGCGCCAGCAGCCGCACCACTAGCGGGGGGTTAGAGACCCAGTACTTC,TRBD2,TRBJ2-5,TRBV4-1,NA
CASNQGTGGGTGEKLFF,TGTGCCAGCAACCAGGGGACAGGGGGCGGAACGGGTGAAAAACTGTTTTTT,TRBD1,TRBJ1-4,TRBV2,NA
CASSLKGDEQYF,TGCGCCAGCAGCTTAAAGGGGGACGAGCAGTACTTC,NA,TRBJ2-7,TRBV5-1,NA
CASSVGAGQSTQPQHF,TGTGCCAGCAGCGTGGGCGCGGGACAGTCAACCCAGCCCCAGCATTTT,TRBD1,TRBJ1-5,TRBV9,NA
CASYSQERNNQPQHF,TGTGCCAGCTATTCGCAGGAACGAAACAATCAGCCCCAGCATTTT,NA,TRBJ1-5,TRBV28,NA
CARPMSSGRNEQYF,TGTGCCAGGCCCATGTCGTCCGGCAGGAACGAGCAGTACTTC,NA,TRBJ2-7,TRBV16,NA
CASSSRGAPEAFF,TGTGCCAGCAGCTCCCGGGGGGCCCCTGAAGCTTTCTTT,NA,TRBJ1-1,TRBV11-1,NA
CASSVRSGGLVSTDTQYF,TGTGCCAGCAGCGTCCGTAGCGGGGGGCTCGTAAGCACAGATACGCAGTATTTT,TRBD2,TRBJ2-3,TRBV9,once
CASSSGLAGILGEQYF,TGTGCCAGCAGCTCCGGACTAGCGGGGATCCTTGGGGAGCAGTACTTC,TRBD2,TRBJ2-7,TRBV7-2,NA
CASSWAAGQNNYGYTF,TGTGCCAGCAGTTGGGCCGCGGGACAGAATAACTATGGCTACACCTTC,TRBD1,TRBJ1-2,TRBV6-2/TRBV6-3,few
CASSQWGGPAFF,TGTGCCAGCAGCCAGTGGGGGGGCCCAGCTTTCTTT,NA,TRBJ1-1,TRBV6-5,NA
CASSQDSRDSPLHF,TGTGCCAGCAGCCAAGATAGCAGGGATTCACCCCTCCACTTT,NA,TRBJ1-6,TRBV3-1/TRBV3-2,NA
CASSRDRASNEKLFF,TGTGCCAGCAGTAGAGACAGGGCCTCTAATGAAAAACTGTTTTTT,TRBD1,TRBJ1-4,TRBV6-4,NA
CASSLTQFNEKLFF,TGTGCCAGCAGTTTAACGCAGTTTAATGAAAAACTGTTTTTT,NA,TRBJ1-4,TRBV28,few
CASSLVVGELFF,TGTGCCAGCAGCTTAGTCGTCGGGGAGCTGTTTTTT,NA,TRBJ2-2,TRBV7-9,few
CASSDRENTEAFF,TGTGCCAGCAGTGACCGAGAGAACACTGAAGCTTTCTTT,NA,TRBJ1-1,TRBV2,NA
CASSQRDRKETQYF,TGTGCCAGCAGTCAACGGGACAGAAAAGAGACCCAGTACTTC,TRBD1,TRBJ2-5,TRBV6-2/TRBV6-3,NA
CASSRGGEANEQYF,TGTGCCAGCTCCCGGGGTGGGGAAGCTAACGAGCAGTACTTC,NA,TRBJ2-7,TRBV18,NA
CASSIAGLVDYGYTF,TGTGCCAGTAGTATCGCAGGGCTAGTCGACTATGGCTACACCTTC,NA,TRBJ1-2,TRBV19,NA
CASSSGNSPLHF,TGTGCCAGCAGTTCCGGGAATTCACCCCTCCACTTT,NA,TRBJ1-6,TRBV28,NA
CASSSGETDYGYTF,TGTGCCAGCAGTTCCGGAGAAACCGACTATGGCTACACCTTC,NA,TRBJ1-2,TRBV27,NA
CASSGGPGEQGSWAQHF,TGTGCCAGCAGTGGGGGCCCTGGGGAACAGGGCTCCTGGGCCCAGCATTTT,NA,TRBJ1-5,TRBV2,NA
CASSLMGGRGSRGGDEAFF,TGTGCCAGCAGCTTGATGGGGGGCCGGGGGTCCCGAGGGGGCGATGAAGCTTTCTTT,TRBD1,TRBJ1-1,TRBV5-6,once
CASSLGSSGVERFF,TGCGCCAGCAGCTTGGGGTCCAGCGGAGTTGAGCGGTTCTTC,NA,TRBJ2-1,TRBV5-1,NA
CASKDSLSYNEQFF,TGTGCCAGTAAGGACAGTCTCTCCTACAATGAGCAGTTCTTC,NA,TRBJ2-1,TRBV19,once
CAIRLGLNTEAFF,TGTGCCATCAGGCTGGGGCTGAACACTGAAGCTTTCTTT,NA,TRBJ1-1,TRBV10-3,NA
CASRVQGLSNYGYTF,TGTGCCAGCAGAGTCCAGGGTTTAAGCAACTATGGCTACACCTTC,NA,TRBJ1-2,TRBV6-4,NA
CASAAGGGPYNEQFF,TGTGCCAGCGCCGCCGGGGGGGGGCCCTACAATGAGCAGTTCTTC,TRBD2,TRBJ2-1,TRBV4-2,few
CASSLVRVGEQYF,TGTGCCAGCAGCTTAGTGCGGGTGGGTGAGCAGTACTTC,NA,TRBJ2-7,TRBV7-2,few
CASSLAHSGELFF,TGTGCCAGCAGCTTAGCGCACTCCGGGGAGCTGTTTTTT,NA,TRBJ2-2,TRBV7-6,once
CASSEQAGDTGELFF,TGTGCCAGCAGTGAACAAGCGGGGGACACCGGGGAGCTGTTTTTT,TRBD2,TRBJ2-2,TRBV2,NA
CASSSWLSGELFF,TGTGCCAGCAGTTCGTGGCTGTCCGGGGAGCTGTTTTTT,NA,TRBJ2-2,TRBV12-3/TRBV12-4,NA
CASSQELQGASEQYF,TGCGCCAGCAGCCAAGAGCTACAGGGGGCATCCGAGCAGTACTTC,TRBD1,TRBJ2-7,TRBV4-1,few
CASKVAPHTDTQYF,TGTGCCAGTAAAGTGGCCCCCCACACAGATACGCAGTATTTT,NA,TRBJ2-3,TRBV19,NA
CASKTGGRSEINGYTF,TGTGCCAGCAAAACCGGGGGACGCTCCGAAATAAATGGCTACACCTTC,NA,TRBJ1-2,TRBV28,NA